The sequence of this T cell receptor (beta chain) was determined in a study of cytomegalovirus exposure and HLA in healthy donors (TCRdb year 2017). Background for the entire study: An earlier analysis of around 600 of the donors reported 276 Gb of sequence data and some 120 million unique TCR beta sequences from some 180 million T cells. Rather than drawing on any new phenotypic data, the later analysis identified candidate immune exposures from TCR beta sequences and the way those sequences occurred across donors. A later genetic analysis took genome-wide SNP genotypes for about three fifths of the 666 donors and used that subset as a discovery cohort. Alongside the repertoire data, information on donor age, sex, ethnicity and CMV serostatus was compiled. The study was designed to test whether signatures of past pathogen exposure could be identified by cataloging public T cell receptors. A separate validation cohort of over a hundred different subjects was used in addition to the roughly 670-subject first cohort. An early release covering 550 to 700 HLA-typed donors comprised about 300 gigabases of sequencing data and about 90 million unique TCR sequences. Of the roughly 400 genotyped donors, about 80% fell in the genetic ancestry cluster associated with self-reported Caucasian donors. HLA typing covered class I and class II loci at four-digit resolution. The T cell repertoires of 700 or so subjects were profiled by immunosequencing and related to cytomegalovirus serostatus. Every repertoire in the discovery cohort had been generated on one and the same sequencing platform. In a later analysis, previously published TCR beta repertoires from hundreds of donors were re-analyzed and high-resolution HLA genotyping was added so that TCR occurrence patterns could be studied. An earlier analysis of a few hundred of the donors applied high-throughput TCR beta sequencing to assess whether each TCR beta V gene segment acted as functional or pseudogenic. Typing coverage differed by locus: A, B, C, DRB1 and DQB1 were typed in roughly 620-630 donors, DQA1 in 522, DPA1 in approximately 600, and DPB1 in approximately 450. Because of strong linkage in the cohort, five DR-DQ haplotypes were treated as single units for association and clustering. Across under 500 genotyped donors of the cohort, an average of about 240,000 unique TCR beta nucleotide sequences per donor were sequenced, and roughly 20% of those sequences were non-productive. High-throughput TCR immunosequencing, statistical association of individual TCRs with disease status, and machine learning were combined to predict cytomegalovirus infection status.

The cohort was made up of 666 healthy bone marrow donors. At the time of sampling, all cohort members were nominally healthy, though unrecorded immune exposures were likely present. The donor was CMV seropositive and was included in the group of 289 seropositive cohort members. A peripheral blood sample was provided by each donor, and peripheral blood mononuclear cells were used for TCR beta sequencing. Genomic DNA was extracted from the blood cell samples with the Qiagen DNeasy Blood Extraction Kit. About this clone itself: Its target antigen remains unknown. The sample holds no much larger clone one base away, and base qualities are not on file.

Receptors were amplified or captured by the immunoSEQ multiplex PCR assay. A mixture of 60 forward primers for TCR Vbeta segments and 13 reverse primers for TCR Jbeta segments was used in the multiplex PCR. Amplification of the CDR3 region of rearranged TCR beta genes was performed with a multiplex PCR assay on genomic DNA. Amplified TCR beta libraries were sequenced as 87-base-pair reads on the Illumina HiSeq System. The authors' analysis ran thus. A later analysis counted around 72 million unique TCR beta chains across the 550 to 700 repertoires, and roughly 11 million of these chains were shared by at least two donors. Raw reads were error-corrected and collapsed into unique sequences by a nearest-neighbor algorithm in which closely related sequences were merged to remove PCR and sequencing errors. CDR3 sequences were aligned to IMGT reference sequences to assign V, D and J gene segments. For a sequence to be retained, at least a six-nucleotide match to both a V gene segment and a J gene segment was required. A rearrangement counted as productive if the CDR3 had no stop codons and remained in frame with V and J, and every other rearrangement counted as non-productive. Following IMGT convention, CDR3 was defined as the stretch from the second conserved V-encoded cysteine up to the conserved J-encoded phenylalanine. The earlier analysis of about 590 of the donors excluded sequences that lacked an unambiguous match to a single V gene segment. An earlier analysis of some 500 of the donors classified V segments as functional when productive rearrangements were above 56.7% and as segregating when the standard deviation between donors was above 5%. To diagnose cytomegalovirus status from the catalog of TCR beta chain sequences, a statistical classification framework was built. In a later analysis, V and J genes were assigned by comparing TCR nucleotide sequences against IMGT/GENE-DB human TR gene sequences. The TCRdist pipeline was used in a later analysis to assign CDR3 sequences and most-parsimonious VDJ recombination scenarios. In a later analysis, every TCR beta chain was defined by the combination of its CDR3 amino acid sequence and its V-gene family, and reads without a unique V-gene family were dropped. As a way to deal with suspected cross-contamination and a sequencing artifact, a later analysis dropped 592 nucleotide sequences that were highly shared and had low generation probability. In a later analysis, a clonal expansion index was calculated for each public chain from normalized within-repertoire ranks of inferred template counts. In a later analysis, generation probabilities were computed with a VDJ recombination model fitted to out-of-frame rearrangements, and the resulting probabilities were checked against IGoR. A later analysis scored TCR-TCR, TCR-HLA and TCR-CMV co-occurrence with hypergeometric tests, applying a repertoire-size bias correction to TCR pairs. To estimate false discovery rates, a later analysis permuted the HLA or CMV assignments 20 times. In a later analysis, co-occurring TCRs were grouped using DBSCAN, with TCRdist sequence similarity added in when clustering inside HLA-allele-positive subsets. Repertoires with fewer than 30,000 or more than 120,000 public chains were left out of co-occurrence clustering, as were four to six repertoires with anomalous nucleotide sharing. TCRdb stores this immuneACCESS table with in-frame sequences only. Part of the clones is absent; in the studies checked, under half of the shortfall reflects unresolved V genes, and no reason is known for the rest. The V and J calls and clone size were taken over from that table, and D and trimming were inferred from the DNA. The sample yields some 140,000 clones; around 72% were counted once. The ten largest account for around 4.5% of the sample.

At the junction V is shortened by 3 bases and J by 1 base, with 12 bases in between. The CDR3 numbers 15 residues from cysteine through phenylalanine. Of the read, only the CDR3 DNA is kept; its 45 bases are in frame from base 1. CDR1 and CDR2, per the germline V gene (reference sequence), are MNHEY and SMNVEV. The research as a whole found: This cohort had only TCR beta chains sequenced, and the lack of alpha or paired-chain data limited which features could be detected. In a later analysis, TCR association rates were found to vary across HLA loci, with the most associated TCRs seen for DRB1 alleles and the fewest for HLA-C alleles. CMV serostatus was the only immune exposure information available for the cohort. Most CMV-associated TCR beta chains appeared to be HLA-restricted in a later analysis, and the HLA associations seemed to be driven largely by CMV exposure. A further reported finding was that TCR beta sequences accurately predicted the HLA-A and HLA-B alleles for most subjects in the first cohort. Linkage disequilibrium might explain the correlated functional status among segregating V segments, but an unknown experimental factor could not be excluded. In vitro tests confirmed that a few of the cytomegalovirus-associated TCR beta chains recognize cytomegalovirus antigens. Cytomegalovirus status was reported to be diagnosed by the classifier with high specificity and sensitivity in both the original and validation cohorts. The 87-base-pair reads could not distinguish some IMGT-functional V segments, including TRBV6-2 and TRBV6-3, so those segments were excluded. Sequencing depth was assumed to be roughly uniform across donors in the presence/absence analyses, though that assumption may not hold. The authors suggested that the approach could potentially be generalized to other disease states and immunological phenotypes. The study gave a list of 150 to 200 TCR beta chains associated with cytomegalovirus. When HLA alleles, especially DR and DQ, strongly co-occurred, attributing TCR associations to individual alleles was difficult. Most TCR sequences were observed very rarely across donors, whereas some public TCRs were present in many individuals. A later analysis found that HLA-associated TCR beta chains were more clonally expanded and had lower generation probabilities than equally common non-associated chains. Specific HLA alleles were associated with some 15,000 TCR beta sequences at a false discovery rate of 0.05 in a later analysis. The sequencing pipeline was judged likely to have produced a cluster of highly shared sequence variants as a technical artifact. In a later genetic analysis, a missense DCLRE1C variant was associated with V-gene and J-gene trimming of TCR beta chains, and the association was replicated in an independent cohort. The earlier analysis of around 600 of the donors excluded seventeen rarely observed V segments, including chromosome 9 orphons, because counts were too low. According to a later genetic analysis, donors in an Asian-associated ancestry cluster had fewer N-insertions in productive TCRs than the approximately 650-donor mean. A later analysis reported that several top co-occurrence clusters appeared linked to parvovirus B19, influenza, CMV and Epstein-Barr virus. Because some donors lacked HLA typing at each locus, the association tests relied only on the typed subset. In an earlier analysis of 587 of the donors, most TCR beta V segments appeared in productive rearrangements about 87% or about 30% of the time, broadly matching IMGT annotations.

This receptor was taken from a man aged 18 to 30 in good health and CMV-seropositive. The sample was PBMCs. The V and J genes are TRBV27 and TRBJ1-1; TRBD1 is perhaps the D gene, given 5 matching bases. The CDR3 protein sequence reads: CASSLGGGWNTEAFF. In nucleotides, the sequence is TGTGCCAGCAGTTTGGGGGGGGGATGGAACACTGAAGCTTTCTTT.